This record concerns one T cell receptor (beta chain) sequence. Its target is not known. These data belong to a study of OX40 agonist ivuxolimab in advanced cancers. Study details: Patients assigned to dose escalation were diagnosed with hepatocellular carcinoma, melanoma, renal cell or head and neck cancer.

The study, taken as a whole, reports: Dose levels from 0.1 to 3.0 mg/kg saw CD4+ and CD8+ blood T cells expand clonally by week 6. Expanded clones belonging to CD8+ T cells outnumbered, on average, those of CD4+.

The CDR3 sequence is 13 residues long. Germline CDR1 reads SGDLS; CDR2 reads YYNGEE. Trimming cost V 0 bases and J 7 bases, with 5 bases left between them. TCRdb's copy holds only in-frame clones and misses some; the assay was immunoSEQ multiplex PCR. The table has 99,000 or so clones, around 94% seen once. The chain couples TRBV9 to TRBJ1-6; D unclear. Sequencing was performed on CD4+ or CD8+ T cells sorted from blood, taken in a trial of the OX40 agonist ivuxolimab. The receptor was isolated from an adult with an advanced solid tumor such as melanoma, head and neck, liver or kidney cancer. CDR3 sequence reads: CASSVDGNSPLHF. The CDR3, as DNA: TGTGCCAGCAGCGTAGATGGGAATTCACCCCTCCACTTT.